This T cell receptor (beta chain) was profiled in a study of blood T cell repertoires in COVID-19 (dated by TCRdb to the early 2020s). About the investigation overall: The collaborator samples originated in the United States, Italy and Spain and spanned the acute and convalescent phases of COVID-19. The prospective study material was composed of cDNA or gDNA derived from T cells, B-cell-depleted T cells, or PBMCs. Subjects who had been exposed to COVID-19, were actively infected with it, or had recovered from it provided the deeply sampled blood TCRbeta repertoires that made up the dataset. A freely available public database, intended as a resource for researchers studying the immune response to SARS-CoV-2, is where the repertoires were released. The samples were drawn from two sources: the first 160 participants of the ongoing ImmuneRACE study, and over 950 subjects contributed by 6 global collaborators. The sample metadata nearly always contained a de-identified subject ID, COVID-19 status, age in years and sex. Where available, HLA class I and class II types were taken from metadata supplied by the sample provider and were not determined by assay-based typing.

The full study reports these points: The quantity of clinical and demographic metadata differed by source and by participant and was supplied without curation.

TCRbeta CDR3 regions were amplified from genomic DNA using the immunoSEQ Assay, a bias-controlled multiplex PCR. Per the authors' processing: The number of nucleated cells in each sample was estimated by amplification of reference gene primers within the assay. To quantify the absolute abundance of each unique TCRbeta CDR3 rearrangement, sequence reads were collapsed and filtered. For each sample, productive Simpson clonality was calculated as the square root of Simpson's diversity index across productive rearrangements. Entries here come from immuneACCESS through TCRdb and include only in-frame sequences with V and J called. Some clones fail to appear in such tables; in the studies checked, an unresolved V gene covers under half of the shortfall, and the cause of the remainder is unknown. That table gives V, J and clone size, and the DNA gave D and trimming. For this sample there are roughly 64,000 clones; about 75% appear just once. The ten most abundant clones make up over 50% of the sample.

This clone showed up just a few times. Its recognized antigen is unknown. Base qualities are not provided; no much larger clone lies one nucleotide away. In the prospective study, participants were roughly 18 to 95 years old, resided in about two dozen geographic areas of the United States, and were enrolled through a virtual design. To assign participants to cohorts, the prospective study relied on clinical history that participants themselves reported in a screening survey and a study questionnaire. A participant counted as exposed if, within 2 weeks of entering the study, that participant had been in contact with someone who had a PCR-confirmed or clinician-diagnosed COVID-19 case. In the prospective study, mobile phlebotomists collected whole blood, serum and a nasopharyngeal or oropharyngeal swab from each participant. Prospective study participants could optionally give additional blood draws and questionnaires over an approximately two-month period. Blood samples from the prospective study were shipped frozen or at room temperature prior to DNA extraction.

The CDR3 contains 12 residues, cysteine and phenylalanine counted. Only the CDR3 portion is preserved as DNA: 36 bases, with reading frame beginning at the first base. V is cut by 3 bases and J by 8 bases, and the space between the germline ends is 13 bases. Based on the germline V gene (reference sequence), the CDR1 and CDR2 sequences are GTSNPN and SVGIG. Sample: PBMCs or T cells enriched from blood (not recorded which). The chain is encoded by TRBV30 joined to TRBJ1-2, with the D segment identity uncertain. The receptor was derived from a woman aged 55-75 years who had been exposed to COVID-19. The DNA is TGTGCCTGGAGGGACCCTGGAGGGGGCTACACCTTC. Its protein reads: CAWRDPGGGYTF.